The 5 T cell receptor beta chains below all came from one sample that was sequenced in a study of memory CD4+ T cells and cytomegalovirus serostatus. The sort gate was single viable CD3+CD4+CD8-CD45RO+ cells for memory CD4+ T cells. Using immunoSEQ multiplex PCR, the repertoire was profiled, and TCRdb retains in-frame clones only, with some absent. The table shows about 59,000 clones, with around 80% occurring only once. The specimen was memory CD4+ T cells from blood. The receptors derive from an adult in good health and CMV-seronegative.

The gene calls are TRBV2 and TRBJ2-2; 7 bases match TRBD1. The junction had 13 bases not matched to a gene; V was cut back by 6 bases and J by 6 bases. The CDR3 spans 16 residues. CDR1 is SNHLY and CDR2 is FYNNEI in the germline V gene. The CDR3 is CASSEQGNVPSGELFF. The CDR3 nucleotides read TGTGCCAGCAGCGAACAGGGGAACGTTCCCTCCGGGGAGCTGTTTTTT.

The J gene is TRBJ1-2, the V gene TRBV11-3; D is perhaps TRBD1 (6 bases). V lost 3 bases to trimming and J lost 5 bases, with 7 bases between them. Germline assignment: CDR1 SGHNT and CDR2 YENEEA. This CDR3 is built from 12 residues. This CDR3 reads CASSFQGYGYTF. In nucleotides, the CDR3 is TGTGCCAGCAGCTTCCAGGGGTATGGCTACACCTTC.

V and J are TRBV9 and TRBJ2-2; D is tentatively TRBD1 or TRBD2 (5 bases each). V shed 4 bases and J shed 7 bases, with 14 bases lying between them. Germline CDR1 SGDLS, CDR2 YYNGEE. This CDR3 is built from 14 residues. For the CDR3, the DNA is TGTGCCAGCAGCCTCAGAGGGGCCGGCGGGGAGCTGTTTTTT. Translating it yields CASSLRGAGGELFF.

The CDR3 DNA follows: TGTGCCAGCAACGAAGGACAGACACCCTACTACACCTTC. Amino acid sequence: CASNEGQTPYYTF. This chain uses TRBV7-2 with TRBJ1-2, with D maybe TRBD1 (6 bases). V lost 7 bases and J 10 bases, leaving 19 bases between the germline ends. There are 13 residues in the CDR3. Per germline, CDR1 SGHTA and CDR2 FQGNSA.

There are a few counts of this clone. The chain carries TRBV11-3 and TRBJ1-5; D is possibly TRBD1 (5 bases). V was clipped by 1 base and J by 5 bases, with 6 bases between them. Per germline, CDR1 SGHNT and CDR2 YENEEA. The CDR3 is 13 residues long. This CDR3 reads CASSLVGDQPQHF. Written as DNA, the CDR3 is TGTGCCAGCAGCTTAGTAGGGGATCAGCCCCAGCATTTT.